Below are 22 T cell receptor beta chains sequenced from a single sample in a study of spatial heterogeneity in lung cancer. TCRdb re-derived calls from the 5' RACE reads in MiXCR, one entry per CDR3 protein. The data contain about 52,000 distinct CDR3 sequences, around 7% of them singletons. This sample's time point: blood at routine non-recurrence follow-up after resection. Tumor, nontumor lung or frozen PBMC supplied whole RNA that was sequenced unsorted. The sample here was PBMCs, taken at follow-up. The receptors derive from a female donor with early-stage non-small cell lung cancer.

This clonotype has at least ten counts. The rearrangement links TRBV7-2 to TRBJ1-5, with no clear D. The CDR3 is 14 residues long. Trimming took off 2 bases at V and 0 bases at J, with 5 bases between the two ends. Germline CDR1 is SGHTA and CDR2 is FQGNSA. Here the CDR3 DNA reads TGTGCCAGCAGCTTATGGGTTAGCAATCAGCCCCAGCATTTT. Translating it yields CASSLWVSNQPQHF.

This clonotype came up many times. The genes are TRBV6-6 and TRBJ2-5; either TRBD1 or TRBD2 may fit D (5 bases each). The CDR3 sequence is 12 residues long. Germline assignment: CDR1 MNHNY and CDR2 SVGAGI (reference sequence). V lost 8 bases and J 5 bases, leaving 12 bases between the germline ends. The CDR3: CASAKGSETQYF. The DNA for the CDR3 is TGTGCCAGCGCCAAGGGGAGCGAGACCCAGTACTTC.

This clonotype was detected ten times or more. The CDR3 spells CASSLKPGNTEAFF. Here the CDR3 DNA reads TGTGCCAGCAGCTTAAAGCCGGGGAACACTGAAGCTTTCTTT. This rearrangement joins TRBV7-2 to TRBJ1-1; D gene ambiguous. The CDR3 extends over 14 amino acids. V was cut by 2 bases and J by 1 base, with 8 bases left in between. The germline gives CDR1 SGHTA, CDR2 FQGNSA. Together with reference TRBV7-2 and TRBJ1-1, the CDR3 gives the full variable domain: GAGVSQSPSNKVTEKGKDVELRCDPISGHTALYWYRQSLGQGLEFLIYFQGNSAPDKSGLPSDRFSAERTGGSVSTLTIQRTQQEDSAVYLCASSLKPGNTEAFFGQGTRLTVV.

This clonotype was found many times. The chain couples TRBV20-1 to TRBJ2-2; 11 bases map to TRBD2. V lost 0 bases to trimming and J lost 2 bases; unmatched junction nucleotides: 5. The CDR3 sequence is 17 residues long. The germline V gene encodes CDR1 DFQATT and CDR2 SNEGSKA (reference sequence). CDR3 coding DNA: TGCAGTGCTAGAGATCCACTAGCGGGGGTAAACACCGGGGAGCTGTTTTTT. It specifies CSARDPLAGVNTGELFF.

This clonotype was counted many times. This sequence joins TRBV4-1 and TRBJ2-5; 8 nucleotides agree with TRBD1. Germline values: CDR1 MGHRA, CDR2 YSYEKL. The junction had 4 bases not matched to a gene; V was cut back by 1 base and J by 0 bases. The CDR3 has 16 residues. Here the CDR3 reads CASSQGRDRYQETQYF. The CDR3 nucleotides are TGCGCCAGCAGCCAAGGGAGGGACAGGTACCAAGAGACCCAGTACTTC.

This clonotype has a count of ten or more. This chain connects TRBV5-1 to TRBJ2-1; a possible D gene is TRBD2 (5 bases). Germline lookup yields CDR1 SGHRS and CDR2 YFSETQ. Trimming removed 4 bases from V and 9 bases from J, with 8 bases in between. The CDR3 loop spans 11 amino acids. CDR3 nucleotides: TGCGCCAGCAGCACCGGGGTTGAGCAGTTCTTC. This translates into CASSTGVEQFF.

This clonotype was observed many times. The rearrangement uses TRBV25-1 and TRBJ2-7; 10 bases are a match to TRBD1. The V and J ends lost 9 bases and 7 bases, in that order; junction bases with no gene match: 9. The length of the CDR3 is 13 residues. The V gene's germline CDR1 is MGHDK and CDR2 SYGVNS. The CDR3 coding sequence is TGTGCCAGTACCGGGACAGGGGTGGGGGAGCAGTACTTC. This encodes CASTGTGVGEQYF.

Ten or more counts support this clonotype. An end of the junction differs from the germline gene, which may be a read error. The chain couples TRBV9 to TRBJ2-3, with no clear D. Germline loops: CDR1 SGDLS, CDR2 YYNGEE. This CDR3 region has 11 residues. The CDR3 DNA reads as TGTGCCAGCAGCGCTCGAGGCAGCGTGGATTTT. This codes for CASSARGSVDF.

This clonotype was detected ten times or more. This sequence joins TRBV6-5 and TRBJ2-1; 9 bases are shared with TRBD2. CDR1 and CDR2 from the germline V gene are MNHEY and SVGAGI. After removal of 0 bases from V and 3 bases from J, the junction contained 6 bases not matched to a gene. This CDR3 has 17 amino acids. This CDR3 is CASSYSKAGGHYNEQFF. As DNA, the CDR3 is TGTGCCAGCAGTTACTCCAAGGCGGGGGGGCACTACAATGAGCAGTTCTTC.

This clonotype has more than one count but fewer than ten. The chain joins TRBV25-1 to TRBJ2-5; D gene uncertain. This CDR3 is built from 13 residues. Germline CDR1 and CDR2: MGHDK and SYGVNS. V lost 3 bases to trimming and J lost 4 bases, with 9 bases between them. CDR3 DNA sequence: TGTGCCAGCAGTGATAGGGTAACAGAGACCCAGTACTTC. It translates to CASSDRVTETQYF.

At least ten counts were recorded for this clonotype. The chain couples TRBV20-1 to TRBJ2-5; perhaps TRBD2 as D (5 bases). Looked up from germline, CDR1 is DFQATT and CDR2 is SNEGSKA (reference sequence). Trimming took off 2 bases at V and 5 bases at J, with 6 bases between the two ends. CDR3 length equals 11 residues. The chain's CDR3 is CSARPGETQYF. CDR3 DNA sequence: TGCAGTGCTAGACCGGGGGAGACCCAGTACTTC.

At least ten counts were recorded for this clonotype. The chain links TRBV14 to TRBJ2-1; D unclear. The V gene lost 0 bases and the J gene lost 2 bases, with 20 bases spanning the gap. This CDR3 comprises 19 residues. Per germline, CDR1 SGHDN and CDR2 FVKESK. DNA for the CDR3: TGTGCCAGCAGCCAAGAAGCCTACCGCTCATATTCCACCTACAATGAGCAGTTCTTC. Protein sequence: CASSQEAYRSYSTYNEQFF.

Concerning this clonotype itself: A read error may be the cause here, since a much bigger clone is one base away. V gene TRBV20-1 combines with J gene TRBJ1-6; D gene ambiguous. The CDR3 runs 13 residues. Germline V gene sequence: CDR1 DFQATT, CDR2 SNEGSKA (reference sequence). The ends were cut back, 0 bases at V and 8 bases at J, with 8 bases in the middle. In DNA, the CDR3 is TGCAGTGCTAGAGATGGTCGAGATTCACCCCTCCACTTT. This codes for CSARDGRDSPLHF.

This rearrangement joins TRBV28 to TRBJ2-5; 8 positions match TRBD1. Germline CDR1 and CDR2: MDHEN and SYDVKM. With V trimmed by 7 bases and J by 2 bases, 15 bases remained unmatched. The length of the CDR3 is 17 residues. The CDR3 coding sequence is TGTGCCAGCACCCCATGGGCCCGAGACAGGGGTCAAGAGACCCAGTACTTC. This gives the protein CASTPWARDRGQETQYF. Variable domain in full (rest from reference TRBV28 and TRBJ2-5): DVKVTQSSRYLVKRTGEKVFLECVQDMDHENMFWYRQDPGLGLRLIYFSYDVKMKEKGDIPEGYSVSREKKERFSLILESASTNQTSMYLCASTPWARDRGQETQYFGPGTRLLVL.

This clonotype is labeled medium-sized. The chain uses TRBV5-1 and TRBJ2-3; D call uncertain. The ends were cut back, 1 base at V and 6 bases at J, with 18 bases in the middle. From germline, CDR1 is SGHRS and CDR2 YFSETQ. This CDR3 is 16 amino acids long. The CDR3 DNA reads TGCGCCAGCAGCTTGAGTTCGTCAGGAATAACGGATACGCAGTATTTT. Its protein is CASSLSSSGITDTQYF.

The chain is built from TRBV6-5 and TRBJ2-1; D possibly uses TRBD1 or TRBD2 (6 bases each). This CDR3 has 16 amino acids. Germline V gene data show CDR1 as MNHEY and CDR2 as SVGAGI. V gave up 2 bases and J gave up 8 bases, with 19 bases separating them. The CDR3 loop is CASSYVSEGGKDEQFF. As DNA, the CDR3 is TGTGCCAGCAGTTACGTATCGGAGGGGGGTAAAGATGAGCAGTTCTTC.

This clonotype was seen only once. The chain combines TRBV6-2 or TRBV6-3 with TRBJ2-7; possible D gene TRBD1, 6 bases. Germline V gives CDR1 MNHEY, CDR2 SVGEGT. The CDR3 consists of 12 residues. V was clipped by 7 bases and J by 5 bases, with 12 bases between them. DNA for the CDR3: TGTGCCAGCACCGACAGGTCCCACGAGCAGTACTTC. It is translated as CASTDRSHEQYF.

This chain links TRBV6-5 with TRBJ2-3; 8 bases match TRBD2. Germline V gene data show CDR1 as MNHEY and CDR2 as SVGAGI. There are 14 residues in the CDR3. In DNA, the CDR3 is TGTGCGGCCCGACGGGGGGGCGACTCAGATACGCAGTATTTT. Encoded protein: CAARRGGDSDTQYF.

This clonotype was found many times. The rearrangement uses TRBV5-1 and TRBJ2-3; 8 nucleotides agree with TRBD1. CDR3 size: 14 residues. V was clipped by 0 bases and J by 5 bases; unmatched bases: 2. Germline V gives CDR1 SGHRS, CDR2 YFSETQ. As DNA, the CDR3 is TGCGCCAGCAGCTTGGAACAGGGGGAAGATACGCAGTATTTT. It is translated as CASSLEQGEDTQYF.

This clonotype was recorded many times. The rearrangement links TRBV29-1 to TRBJ2-1; D gene unclear. With 2 bases removed from V and 7 bases from J, the gap between germline ends came to 6 bases. Per germline, CDR1 SQVTM and CDR2 ANQGSEA. The CDR3 has 11 residues. This CDR3 reads CSVENWNEQFF. CDR3 DNA: TGCAGCGTTGAAAATTGGAATGAGCAGTTCTTC.

This clonotype was counted ten times or more. The J gene is TRBJ1-5, the V gene TRBV6-2 or TRBV6-3; 8 bases are shared with TRBD1. The junction had 11 bases not matched to a gene; V was cut back by 8 bases and J by 5 bases. The CDR3 covers 15 residues. In germline, CDR1 is MNHEY, CDR2 SVGEGT. The CDR3 region is CASSEVGQEDQPQHF. CDR3 nucleotide sequence: TGTGCCAGCTCCGAGGTGGGACAGGAGGATCAGCCCCAGCATTTT.

The V and J genes are TRBV7-2 and TRBJ1-2, with 7 bases fitting TRBD1. CDR1 and CDR2 from the germline V gene are SGHTA and FQGNSA. The CDR3 is 15 amino acids. The trim removed 0 bases at V and 3 bases at J, leaving 4 bases unmatched. The CDR3 reads CASSLAGTADYGYTF. The CDR3 DNA is TGTGCCAGCAGCTTAGCAGGGACAGCCGACTATGGCTACACCTTC. The variable domain in full, completed from reference TRBV7-2 and TRBJ1-2, reads GAGVSQSPSNKVTEKGKDVELRCDPISGHTALYWYRQSLGQGLEFLIYFQGNSAPDKSGLPSDRFSAERTGGSVSTLTIQRTQQEDSAVYLCASSLAGTADYGYTFGSGTRLTVV.